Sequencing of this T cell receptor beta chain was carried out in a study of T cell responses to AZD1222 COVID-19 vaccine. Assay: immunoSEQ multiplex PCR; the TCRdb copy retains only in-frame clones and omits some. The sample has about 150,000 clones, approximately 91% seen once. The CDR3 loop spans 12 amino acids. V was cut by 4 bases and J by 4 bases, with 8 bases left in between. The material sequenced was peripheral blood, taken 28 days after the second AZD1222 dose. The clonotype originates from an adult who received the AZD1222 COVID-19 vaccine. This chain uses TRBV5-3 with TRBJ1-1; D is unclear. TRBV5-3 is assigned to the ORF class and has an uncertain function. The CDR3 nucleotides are TGTGCCAGAAGCGAGGGAGGCACTGAAGCTTTCTTT. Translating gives CARSEGGTEAFF.